Below, 10 T cell receptor beta chains from the same sample are listed, as sequenced in a study of blood T cell repertoires in COVID-19. Sequenced by immunoSEQ multiplex PCR; TCRdb stores in-frame clones only, minus some. The sample lists some 250,000 clones; around 86% were seen once. Sequencing was carried out using peripheral blood. These TCRs come from a man between 25 and 39 years old who had recovered from COVID-19.

The chain has TRBV11-3 and TRBJ1-5; no firm D call. V was trimmed by 3 bases and J by 1 base, leaving 7 bases between them. Looked up from germline, CDR1 is SGHNT and CDR2 is YENEEA. The CDR3 runs 14 residues. The CDR3 reads CASSLRVSNQPQHF. CDR3 in DNA: TGTGCCAGCAGCTTGCGGGTCAGCAATCAGCCCCAGCATTTT.

The chain joins TRBV7-8 to TRBJ1-5; 8 nucleotides align to TRBD1. This CDR3 has 15 amino acids. Germline loops: CDR1 SGHVS, CDR2 FQNEAQ. The V gene end was trimmed by 3 bases and the J gene end by 6 bases; junction bases not matched to a gene: 7. CDR3 sequence reads: CASSFRRGLGQPQHF. In DNA, the CDR3 is TGTGCCAGCAGCTTCCGCAGGGGGCTTGGTCAGCCCCAGCATTTT.

The CDR3 sequence: CASSSTGRGYGYTF. The CDR3 coding sequence is TGTGCCAGCAGCTCGACAGGGCGGGGATATGGCTACACCTTC. The chain carries TRBV7-9 and TRBJ1-2, with TRBD1 identical over 7 bases. The V gene end was trimmed by 4 bases and the J gene end by 5 bases; junction bases not matched to a gene: 7. This CDR3 is built from 14 residues. Germline V gene lookup returns CDR1 SEHNR and CDR2 FQNEAQ (reference sequence).

This clone has only one observation. The CDR3 bases are TGTGCCAGCAGTGGGAACTGGAGGCACACTGAAGCTTTCTTT. This translates into CASSGNWRHTEAFF. The chain recombines TRBV27 with TRBJ1-1; D unclear. V shed 5 bases and J shed 3 bases, with 13 bases lying between them. Per germline, CDR1 MNHEY and CDR2 SMNVEV (reference sequence). The CDR3 is 14 amino acids.

This clone was counted a few times. This chain uses TRBV19 with TRBJ1-5, with TRBD1 as a possible D gene (5 bases). The CDR3 consists of 15 residues. Trimming removed 6 bases at V and 0 bases at J, with 12 bases between. Germline CDR1 reads LNHDA; CDR2 reads SQIVND (reference sequence). CDR3 sequence reads: CASRETAYSNQPQHF. In DNA form, the CDR3 reads TGTGCCAGTAGAGAGACAGCATATAGCAATCAGCCCCAGCATTTT.

The rearrangement uses TRBV10-3 and TRBJ2-7; D not resolved. The V end was cut by 2 bases, the J end by 3 bases, with 5 bases between. The germline CDR1 and CDR2 sequences are ENHRY and SYGVKD. CDR3 size: 12 residues. The CDR3 nucleotides read TGTGCCATCAGTGAGATCAACTACGAGCAGTACTTC. Protein sequence: CAISEINYEQYF.

This chain uses TRBV11-2 with TRBJ2-4; TRBD2 aligns across 10 bases. CDR1 and CDR2 from the germline V gene are SGHAT and FQNNGV. This CDR3 region has 18 residues. V shed 1 base, J shed 0 bases, and the junction held 6 bases outside the gene matches. The CDR3 nucleotides are TGTGCCAGCAGCTTAGGGAGAGGACTAGCGGTAGCCAAAAACATTCAGTACTTC. Its protein is CASSLGRGLAVAKNIQYF.

V gene TRBV7-9 combines with J gene TRBJ2-3; D remains ambiguous. Germline loops: CDR1 SEHNR, CDR2 FQNEAQ (reference sequence). Trimming pared 3 bases from V and 5 bases from J, leaving 12 bases between. This CDR3 has 14 amino acids. CDR3 residues: CASSLARAIDTQYF. In nucleotides, the CDR3 is TGTGCCAGCAGCTTGGCCCGAGCGATAGATACGCAGTATTTT.

The V gene is TRBV10-3, the J gene TRBJ1-5; 9 nucleotides align to TRBD1. V shed 10 bases and J 7 bases; nucleotides not matched to a gene: 14. CDR1 and CDR2 (germline): ENHRY, SYGVKD. This CDR3 has 15 amino acids. The CDR3 loop reads CATAGGDRGLQPQHF. The CDR3 DNA reads as TGTGCCACGGCCGGTGGAGACAGGGGGTTACAGCCCCAGCATTTT.

The gene calls are TRBV5-1 and TRBJ1-1; D call uncertain. The V gene lost 2 bases and the J gene lost 0 bases, with 14 bases spanning the gap. The CDR3 is made up of 16 amino acids. Germline V lookup: CDR1 SGHRS, CDR2 YFSETQ. CDR3 nucleotides: TGCGCCAGCAGCTTCGAGAGTATGAAGCTGAACACTGAAGCTTTCTTT. This translates into CASSFESMKLNTEAFF.